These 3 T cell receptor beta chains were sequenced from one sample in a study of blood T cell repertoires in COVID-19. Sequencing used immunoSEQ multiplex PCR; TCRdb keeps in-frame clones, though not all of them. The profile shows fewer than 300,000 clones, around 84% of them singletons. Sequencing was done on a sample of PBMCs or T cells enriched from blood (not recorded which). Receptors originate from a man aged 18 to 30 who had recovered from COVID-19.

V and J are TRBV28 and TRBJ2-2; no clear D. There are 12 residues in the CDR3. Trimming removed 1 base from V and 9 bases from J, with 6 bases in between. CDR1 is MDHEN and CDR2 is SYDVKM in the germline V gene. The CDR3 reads CASSLLSWELFF. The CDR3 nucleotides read TGTGCCAGCAGTTTATTGTCTTGGGAGCTGTTTTTT.

The CDR3 loop reads CASSPAAGLAGSNEQFF. Written as DNA, the CDR3 is TGTGCCAGCAGTCCCGCCGCGGGACTAGCGGGGAGCAATGAGCAGTTCTTC. The chain carries TRBV27 and TRBJ2-1; TRBD2 agrees at 13 bases. Germline CDR1 reads MNHEY; CDR2 reads SMNVEV (reference sequence). Trimming cost V 5 bases and J 6 bases; bases outside gene matches: 10. The CDR3 runs to 17 residues.

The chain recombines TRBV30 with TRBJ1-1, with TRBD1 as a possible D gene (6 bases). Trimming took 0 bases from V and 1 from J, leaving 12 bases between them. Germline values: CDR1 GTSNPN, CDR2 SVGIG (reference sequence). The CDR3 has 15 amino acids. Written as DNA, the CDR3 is TGTGCCTGGAGTGTAGGGGGGGCCGGGAACACTGAAGCTTTCTTT. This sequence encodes CAWSVGGAGNTEAFF.